The 12 T cell receptor beta chains listed next were all sequenced from one sample in a study of early T cells in non-severe SARS-CoV-2 infection. TCRdb recomputed calls from the 5' RACE reads with MiXCR, one row per CDR3 protein. The table includes some 97,000 distinct CDR3 sequences, approximately 11% detected once. The sample consisted of whole blood, taken at baseline. The receptors originated from an adult who was a healthcare worker with PCR-confirmed SARS-CoV-2 infection or an uninfected control (not recorded which).

The chain joins TRBV25-1 to TRBJ2-7, with 8 bases matching TRBD2. Germline assignment: CDR1 MGHDK and CDR2 SYGVNS. CDR3 length: 12 residues. The junction had 1 base not matched to a gene; V was cut back by 6 bases and J by 3 bases. In DNA form, the CDR3 reads TGTGCCAGCAGCCGGGGGGGCTACGAGCAGTACTTC. It translates to CASSRGGYEQYF.

V usage is TRBV3-1 and J usage is TRBJ1-1; D possibly corresponds to TRBD1 (5 bases). The CDR3 has 14 amino acids. Trimming left V 4 bases short and J 5 bases short, with 14 bases between. The germline CDR1 and CDR2 sequences are LGHDT and YNNKEL (reference sequence). The CDR3: CASSLDSGGTEAFF. CDR3 coding DNA: TGTGCCAGCAGCCTCGACAGCGGGGGTACTGAAGCTTTCTTT.

Only one count was recorded for this clonotype. A clone one base away is much larger, so this may be a read error. The V and J genes are TRBV29-1 and TRBJ1-2, with a possible D match to TRBD1 (5 bases). CDR1 and CDR2 (germline): SQVTM, ANQGSEA. This CDR3 is built from 10 residues. CDR3 DNA sequence: TGCGGCGTTAGGGGCTATGGCTACACCTTC. It yields the protein CGVRGYGYTF. Filled out from reference TRBV29-1 and TRBJ1-2, the complete variable domain reads SAVISQKPSRDICQRGTSLTIQCQVDSQVTMMFWYRQQPGQSLTLIATANQGSEATYESGFVIDKFPISRPNLTFSTLTVSNMSPEDSSIYLCGVRGYGYTFGSGTRLTVV.

The V call is TRBV5-1, the J call TRBJ2-5; 14 nucleotides line up with TRBD2. Germline V lookup: CDR1 SGHRS, CDR2 YFSETQ. CDR3 length equals 18 residues. The V gene end was trimmed by 1 base and the J gene end by 5 bases; junction bases not matched to a gene: 10. CDR3 sequence (DNA): TGCGCCAGCAGCTTGCTCGGGACTAGCGGGAGCGGAGGGGAGACCCAGTACTTC. Translating it yields CASSLLGTSGSGGETQYF.

The chain couples TRBV13 to TRBJ1-2; D is undetermined. The CDR3 is 16 residues long. CDR1 and CDR2 (germline): PRHDT, FYEKMQ (reference sequence). Trimming took off 0 bases at V and 1 base at J, with 12 bases between the two ends. The CDR3 nucleotides are TGTGCCAGCAGCTTAGGTGCATTAATTGATAACTATGGCTACACCTTC. This codes for CASSLGALIDNYGYTF.

The chain links TRBV6-2 or TRBV6-3 to TRBJ2-7; the D gene is possibly TRBD2 (5 bases). The CDR3 is 14 amino acids. The germline CDR1 and CDR2 sequences are MNHEY and SVGEGT. The V and J ends lost 6 bases and 5 bases respectively, with 17 bases between them. The DNA for the CDR3 is TGTGCCAGCAGGCCCCACGGCCTGAGGGACGAGCAGTACTTC. Translation gives CASRPHGLRDEQYF.

This clonotype was found a few times. The CDR3 bases are TGTGCCAGCTCACCGAGGACTAGCCCCAGCTCCTACGAGCAGTACTTC. Encoded protein: CASSPRTSPSSYEQYF. This sequence joins TRBV18 and TRBJ2-7; TRBD2 aligns across 8 bases. The junction had 7 bases not matched to a gene; V was cut back by 3 bases and J by 0 bases. CDR1 is KGHSH and CDR2 is LQKENI in the germline V gene. The length of the CDR3 is 16 residues.

This clonotype was seen a handful of times. The chain combines TRBV24-1 with TRBJ2-1; 7 bases align to TRBD2. V shed 3 bases, J shed 8 bases, and the junction held 12 bases outside the gene matches. CDR1 KGHDR and CDR2 SFDVKD come from the germline V gene. The CDR3 loop spans 16 amino acids. The CDR3 sequence: CATSDPSGSGGDEQFF. The CDR3 DNA reads as TGTGCCACCAGTGATCCCTCAGGGAGTGGGGGGGATGAGCAGTTCTTC.

This rearrangement joins TRBV4-2 to TRBJ2-3, with TRBD2 identical over 11 bases. The CDR3 runs 16 residues. V was clipped by 5 bases and J by 1 base; unmatched bases: 5. Germline V CDR1 and CDR2: LGHNA, YNFKEQ. The CDR3: CASSELGLAGTDTQYF. In nucleotides, the CDR3 is TGTGCCAGCAGCGAGCTGGGACTAGCGGGCACAGATACGCAGTATTTT.

The chain links TRBV7-9 to TRBJ2-6, with 8 bases lining up with TRBD1. The germline V gene has CDR1 SEHNR and CDR2 FQNEAQ (reference sequence). Trimming cost V 6 bases and J 3 bases; bases outside gene matches: 22. The CDR3 length is 21 residues. In DNA form, the CDR3 reads TGTGCCAGCAGTTTTTCTCTCCGGGACAGGTTACGCGTACGTGGGGCCAACGTCCTGACTTTC. This sequence encodes CASSFSLRDRLRVRGANVLTF.

This clonotype was counted between two and nine times. The chain links TRBV6-5 to TRBJ2-7; D is possibly TRBD2 (5 bases). Trimming stripped 3 bases from V and 5 bases from J, with 14 bases between. CDR1 and CDR2 from the germline V gene are MNHEY and SVGAGI. The CDR3 has 14 amino acids. The CDR3 DNA is TGTGCCAGCAGTTATATCGAGGGTGCGGACGAGCAGTACTTC. Translated: CASSYIEGADEQYF.

The V call is TRBV29-1, the J call TRBJ2-5, with D maybe TRBD2 (5 bases). The CDR3 is 12 amino acids. The V end lost 3 bases, the J end lost 6 bases, and 11 bases lay between the germline ends. CDR1 is SQVTM, CDR2 ANQGSEA, per germline. CDR3 sequence: CSVDLSGKTQYF. The CDR3 DNA follows: TGCAGCGTTGATCTATCGGGGAAGACCCAGTACTTC.